Below are 6 T cell receptor beta chains sequenced from a single sample in a study of neurological immune-mediated disorders (dated by TCRdb to about 2019). The protocol used for the library was 5' RACE. TCRdb shows the sequencer as Illumina HiSeq 2500. TCRdb reworked the public reads: Q25 trimming with fastp, MiXCR clone assembly, productive beta chains retained. Under each unique CDR3 protein, matching rows form one entry showing the most common genes and DNA. Across this sample there are about 66,000 distinct CDR3 sequences, with 3% to 4% seen only once. The ten top clones hold about 3.5% of the sample. Material for sequencing was PBMCs. These TCRs come from a man aged 40-55 years with multiple sclerosis.

The chain has TRBV5-5 and TRBJ2-2, with D hard to call. In germline, CDR1 is SGHKS, CDR2 YYEKEE (reference sequence). CDR3 length: 15 amino acids. V lost 4 bases and J 1 base, leaving 11 bases between the germline ends. DNA for the CDR3: TGTGCCAGCAGCCCGCGTAGGGTGAACACCGGGGAGCTGTTTTTT. Translating it yields CASSPRRVNTGELFF.

This clonotype showed up many times. The rearrangement links TRBV5-1 to TRBJ1-4; 8 nucleotides line up with TRBD1. This CDR3 contains 15 residues. Per the germline V gene, CDR1 is SGHRS and CDR2 is YFSETQ. V lost 0 bases, J lost 7 bases, and 5 bases stayed unmatched. This chain's CDR3 is CASSLDTGGAEKLFF. The CDR3 nucleotides read TGCGCCAGCAGCTTGGATACAGGGGGAGCTGAAAAACTGTTTTTT.

This clonotype was recorded at least ten times. This chain uses TRBV20-1 with TRBJ1-2; D is ambiguous. Germline lookup yields CDR1 DFQATT and CDR2 SNEGSKA (reference sequence). V was pared by 5 bases and J by 8 bases, with 12 bases between. The CDR3 covers 11 residues. As DNA, the CDR3 is TGCAGTGCTCCATCCAATGACGGCTACACCTTC. Its protein is CSAPSNDGYTF.

This clonotype was picked up a small number of times. The junction shows a germline mismatch at one end, possibly a read error. This chain joins TRBV3-1 and TRBJ1-5; D gene uncertain. This CDR3 has 12 amino acids. Germline-derived CDR1 and CDR2 are LGHDT and YNNKEL (reference sequence). In DNA form, the CDR3 reads TGTGCCAGCAGCCAAGGGGGAAAGACCCAGAATTTT. Its protein product is CASSQGGKTQNF.

This clonotype was detected many times. V and J are TRBV20-1 and TRBJ1-2; the D is unclear. The CDR3 sequence is 12 residues long. The V and J ends lost 2 bases and 2 bases respectively, with 6 bases between them. Germline V lookup: CDR1 DFQATT, CDR2 SNEGSKA (reference sequence). The CDR3 bases are TGCAGTGCTAGAACAGAGAACTATGGCTACACCTTC. Protein: CSARTENYGYTF.

This clonotype was counted a few times. V and J are TRBV18 and TRBJ2-7; 11 nucleotides align to TRBD1. CDR1 is KGHSH and CDR2 is LQKENI in the germline V gene. Trimming at V came to 4 bases and at J to 3 bases, leaving 5 bases not matched to a gene. This CDR3 has 15 residues. CDR3 region: CASSLPGQGVYEQYF. CDR3 bases: TGTGCCAGCTCACTCCCGGGACAGGGGGTCTACGAGCAGTACTTC.